This T cell receptor beta chain was found in a study of cytomegalovirus exposure and HLA in healthy donors. The study, taken as a whole, reports: Subsequent analysis found a tendency for first-cohort TCR clusters to co-occur within the 120 or so validation repertoires. There were 150 to 200 TCR beta chains listed as cytomegalovirus-associated.

As for this clone: The antigen is not known.

This CDR3 has 17 amino acids. V shed 5 bases and J 0 bases; nucleotides not matched to a gene: 5. CDR1 and CDR2 from the germline V gene are MNHEY and SMNVEV (reference sequence). The data were produced by immunoSEQ multiplex PCR, yet TCRdb's version contains in-frame clones alone and is incomplete. Of about 150,000 clones in the sample, about 89% were seen once. Sequenced sample: PBMCs. This TCR was recovered from a man younger than 30 in good health and CMV-seronegative. The chain couples TRBV27 to TRBJ2-1, with 12 bases fitting TRBD2. CDR3 sequence (DNA): TGTGCCAGCAGTGCCGGACTAGCGGGGAGCTCCTACAATGAGCAGTTCTTC. It translates to CASSAGLAGSSYNEQFF.